The rows below give T cell receptor beta chains drawn from one sample of a study of T cell responses to AZD1222 COVID-19 vaccine. Sequencing was performed with immunoSEQ multiplex PCR; in TCRdb, only in-frame clones are kept and a portion is missing. The sample holds some 110,000 clones; around nine tenths are singletons and the top ten take less than 9.5%. This specimen consisted of peripheral blood, obtained on day 0 of AZD1222 vaccination. Source of these receptors: an adult in good health. The CDR3 runs from the conserved cysteine through the conserved F or W. A D gene is named only where the DNA matches it firmly. Size values are once, few and many counts, or a class for expanded clones, and some rows have none.

TRBJ1-5 | . | TRBV14 | . | CASSQDRPPRHQPQHF | TGTGCCAGCAGCCAAGATAGACCACCTCGCCATCAGCCCCAGCATTTT
TRBJ1-1 | once | TRBV25-1 | . | CASRGDRPEAFF | TGTGCCAGCAGGGGAGACAGGCCTGAAGCTTTCTTT
TRBJ1-5 | . | TRBV27 | TRBD1 | CASRKHTGVDQPQHF | TGTGCCAGCAGAAAACACACAGGGGTGGATCAGCCCCAGCATTTT
TRBJ1-1 | once | TRBV28 | . | CASRVGGATEAFF | TGTGCCAGCAGGGTTGGGGGGGCCACTGAAGCTTTCTTT
TRBJ2-1 | . | TRBV7-3 | TRBD2 | CASSSPGTSGRNEQFF | TGTGCCAGCAGCTCGCCCGGGACTAGCGGGAGGAATGAGCAGTTCTTC
TRBJ1-6 | . | TRBV27 | . | CASRDPGWNSPLHF | TGTGCCAGCAGGGACCCGGGTTGGAATTCACCCCTCCACTTT
TRBJ2-7 | . | TRBV5-6 | . | CASSLTGQLPYEQYF | TGTGCCAGCAGCTTGACGGGACAACTCCCGTACGAGCAGTACTTC
TRBJ2-1 | . | TRBV6-4 | TRBD2 | CASSEGLAGGNEQFF | TGTGCCAGCAGTGAGGGGCTAGCGGGAGGGAATGAGCAGTTCTTC
TRBJ2-6 | . | TRBV19 | TRBD1 | CASSLTGGTGANVLTF | TGTGCCAGTAGCCTGACAGGGGGTACCGGGGCCAACGTCCTGACTTTC
TRBJ1-1 | . | TRBV23-1 | TRBD1 | CAPGGQNTEAFF | TGCGCCCCAGGGGGACAGAACACTGAAGCTTTCTTT
TRBJ2-3 | . | TRBV4-1 | . | CASSQNGAPDTQYF | TGCGCCAGCAGCCAAAATGGTGCGCCAGATACGCAGTATTTT
TRBJ2-5 | . | TRBV7-3 | . | CASSSSGGARETQYF | TGTGCCAGCAGCTCCAGCGGAGGGGCAAGAGAGACCCAGTACTTC
TRBJ2-6 | . | TRBV3-1/TRBV3-2 | . | CASSQAGAGANVLTF | TGTGCCAGCAGCCAAGCAGGGGCTGGGGCCAACGTCCTGACTTTC
TRBJ2-7 | . | TRBV3-1/TRBV3-2 | . | CASSPRTNPSDEQYF | TGTGCCAGCAGCCCCCGGACTAACCCGTCGGACGAGCAGTACTTC
TRBJ2-5 | once | TRBV11-3 | . | CASSLGLTGKQETQYF | TGTGCCAGCAGCTTAGGTTTAACAGGAAAACAAGAGACCCAGTACTTC
TRBJ1-1 | . | TRBV7-6 | . | CASSRDSGGNTEAFF | TGTGCCAGCAGCCGTGACAGCGGAGGGAACACTGAAGCTTTCTTT
TRBJ2-1 | . | TRBV10-1 | . | CASSESTAGRYNEQFF | TGCGCCAGCAGTGAGTCGACAGCCGGGAGATACAATGAGCAGTTCTTC
TRBJ1-2 | . | TRBV7-9 | TRBD1 | CASSYRDSYGYTF | TGTGCCAGCAGCTACCGGGACAGCTATGGCTACACCTTC
TRBJ2-5 | . | TRBV7-3 | TRBD2 | CASSSIAGAGGETQYF | TGTGCCAGCAGCTCAATAGCGGGAGCGGGGGGCGAGACCCAGTACTTC
TRBJ2-3 | . | TRBV7-8 | . | CAFVPLETDTQYF | TGTGCCTTTGTACCCTTGGAGACAGATACGCAGTATTTT
TRBJ1-1 | . | TRBV6-5 | . | CATNPSEGWETEAFF | TGTGCCACCAACCCGTCCGAGGGGTGGGAGACTGAAGCTTTCTTT
TRBJ2-1 | . | TRBV19 | TRBD2 | CASSIQMGLRNNEQFF | TGTGCCAGTAGTATTCAAATGGGACTACGAAACAATGAGCAGTTCTTC
TRBJ2-2 | . | TRBV5-1 | TRBD2 | CASSLEAGGTGELFF | TGCGCCAGCAGCTTGGAAGCGGGAGGGACCGGGGAGCTGTTTTTT
TRBJ2-7 | . | TRBV28 | . | CASSLRTVLYEQYF | TGTGCCAGCAGTCTGAGGACAGTCTTGTACGAGCAGTACTTC
TRBJ1-1 | . | TRBV11-2 | . | CASRGGSNTEAFF | TGTGCCAGCAGAGGGGGGTCCAACACTGAAGCTTTCTTT
TRBJ1-4 | . | TRBV14 | . | CASSWETNEKLFF | TGTGCCTCCTCGTGGGAGACTAATGAAAAACTGTTTTTT
TRBJ2-3 | . | TRBV11-3 | TRBD2 | CASSLKLAERSTDTQYF | TGTGCCAGCAGCCTCAAGCTAGCGGAACGTAGCACAGATACGCAGTATTTT
TRBJ2-7 | . | TRBV9 | TRBD2 | CASSVGHSSSGSSYEQYF | TGTGCCAGCAGCGTAGGTCACTCCTCTAGCGGGAGCTCCTACGAGCAGTACTTC
TRBJ2-1 | . | TRBV6-5 | TRBD2 | CASSYSRLAGNEQFF | TGTGCCAGCAGTTACTCGAGACTAGCGGGCAATGAGCAGTTCTTC
TRBJ2-5 | . | TRBV19 | TRBD2 | CASSQTSSHETQYF | TGTGCCAGTAGTCAGACTAGCAGTCACGAGACCCAGTACTTC
TRBJ1-1 | . | TRBV18 | . | CASSVQGGTEAFF | TGTGCCAGCTCAGTACAGGGAGGCACTGAAGCTTTCTTT
TRBJ2-6 | . | TRBV5-1 | . | CASSPTARGTGANVLTF | TGCGCCAGCAGCCCCACGGCCAGGGGAACTGGGGCCAACGTCCTGACTTTC